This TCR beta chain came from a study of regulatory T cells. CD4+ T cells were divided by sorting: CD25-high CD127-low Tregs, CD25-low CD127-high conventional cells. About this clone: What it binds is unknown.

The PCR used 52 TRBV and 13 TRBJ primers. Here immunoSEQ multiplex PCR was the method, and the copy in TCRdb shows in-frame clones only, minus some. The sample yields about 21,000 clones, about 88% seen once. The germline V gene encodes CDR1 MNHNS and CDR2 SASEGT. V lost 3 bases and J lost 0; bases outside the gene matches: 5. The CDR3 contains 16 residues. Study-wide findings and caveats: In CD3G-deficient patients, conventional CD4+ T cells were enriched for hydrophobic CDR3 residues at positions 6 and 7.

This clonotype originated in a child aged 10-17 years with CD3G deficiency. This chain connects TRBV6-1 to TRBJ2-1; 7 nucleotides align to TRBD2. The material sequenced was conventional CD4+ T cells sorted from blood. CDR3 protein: CASSDLGRGSYNEQFF. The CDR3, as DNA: TGTGCCAGCAGTGATTTGGGGAGGGGCTCCTACAATGAGCAGTTCTTC.